Shown below are 21 T cell receptor beta chains from a single sample sequenced in a study of T-cell memory formation after mild COVID-19. One entry per CDR3 protein results from TCRdb running MiXCR on the 5' RACE reads. The sample gives 250,000 to 350,000 distinct CDR3 sequences, about 15% of which show up once; over 20% is in the top ten. The source material was PBMCs or a T cell subset sorted from them (not recorded which). Receptors originate from a young man who had mild COVID-19 (a few samples of this study predate the infection). Cell type and time point are not known.

A few counts support this clonotype. This chain connects TRBV29-1 to TRBJ2-1; D perhaps matches TRBD2 (5 bases). Germline CDR1 is SQVTM and CDR2 is ANQGSEA. The V and J ends lost 3 bases and 9 bases respectively, with 21 bases between them. The CDR3 totals 15 residues. CDR3 loop: CSVEILERLEGEQFF. CDR3 sequence (DNA): TGCAGCGTTGAGATTCTGGAGCGGCTAGAGGGTGAGCAGTTCTTC.

The table lists this clonotype with a few counts. V and J are TRBV28 and TRBJ1-1; possibly TRBD1 for D (6 bases). The CDR3 is made up of 16 amino acids. Trimming left V 6 bases short and J 2 bases short, with 19 bases between. CDR1 and CDR2 (germline): MDHEN, SYDVKM. CDR3 in DNA: TGTGCCAGCAGCCCGCCCGGGGGCCGGTTTAACACTGAAGCTTTCTTT. Translation gives CASSPPGGRFNTEAFF.

This clonotype was counted only a few times. V gene TRBV5-1 combines with J gene TRBJ2-5, with D perhaps TRBD1 or TRBD2 (5 bases each). The CDR3 loop spans 14 amino acids. The ends were cut back, 4 bases at V and 5 bases at J, with 15 bases in the middle. Germline V gene data show CDR1 as SGHRS and CDR2 as YFSETQ. CDR3 protein: CASSRGESGETQYF. CDR3 DNA sequence: TGCGCCAGCAGCAGGGGAGAATCCGGGGAGACCCAGTACTTC.

The CDR3 loop reads CASTSGVGQPQHF. The DNA of the CDR3 is TGTGCCAGCACCTCAGGGGTAGGTCAGCCCCAGCATTTT. This chain uses TRBV6-6 with TRBJ1-5; a weak D match, TRBD1 (6 bases). Per the germline V gene, CDR1 is MNHNY and CDR2 is SVGAGI (reference sequence). The CDR3 spans 13 residues. V was trimmed by 7 bases and J by 6 bases, leaving 13 bases between them.

V gene TRBV10-3 combines with J gene TRBJ1-5, with 7 bases lining up with TRBD1. CDR1 and CDR2 from the germline V gene are ENHRY and SYGVKD. The CDR3 totals 12 residues. With 10 bases clipped from V and 5 bases from J, the junction kept 5 bases outside the gene matches. The CDR3 coding sequence is TGTGCCACCTCCGGGACAGATCAGCCCCAGCATTTT. This gives the protein CATSGTDQPQHF.

A few counts support this clonotype. This chain links TRBV15 with TRBJ2-2; perhaps TRBD2 as D (6 bases). Trimming removed 0 bases from V and 3 bases from J, with 20 bases in between. Per germline, CDR1 LNHNV and CDR2 YYDKDF (reference sequence). The CDR3 covers 19 residues. The CDR3 DNA is TGTGCCACCAGCAGAGATTACGTCCCGTCCGGGGGAGACACCGGGGAGCTGTTTTTT. Its translation: CATSRDYVPSGGDTGELFF.

This rearrangement joins TRBV30 to TRBJ1-1; no firm D call. V was trimmed by 5 bases and J by 7 bases, leaving 17 bases between them. This CDR3 has 13 amino acids. Germline CDR1 GTSNPN, CDR2 SVGIG (reference sequence). The CDR3 coding sequence is TGTGCCTGGGTCCCCATGGTACGAATTGAAGCTTTCTTT. Amino acid sequence: CAWVPMVRIEAFF.

This clonotype was counted a few times. This sequence joins TRBV29-1 and TRBJ1-4, with a weak D call TRBD1 (5 bases). V shed 4 bases and J shed 8 bases, with 14 bases lying between them. The germline V gene encodes CDR1 SQVTM and CDR2 ANQGSEA. The CDR3 is made up of 13 amino acids. The CDR3 DNA reads as TGCAGCGTTGCACGGGGCCTAGGGGAAAAACTGTTTTTT. Protein product: CSVARGLGEKLFF.

The chain links TRBV6-2 or TRBV6-3 to TRBJ2-1, with TRBD1 matching over 7 bases. V lost 1 base to trimming and J lost 7 bases; unmatched junction nucleotides: 1. CDR1 is MNHEY, CDR2 SVGEGT, per germline. The CDR3 spans 13 residues. CDR3 bases: TGTGCCAGCAGTTACTACAGGGGAAATGAGCAGTTCTTC. The encoded protein is CASSYYRGNEQFF.

This clonotype occurred a few times. The CDR3 nucleotides read TGCGCCAGCAGCTTGGCCTTGAGCTCCTATAATTCACCCCTCCACTTT. It specifies CASSLALSSYNSPLHF. The chain links TRBV5-1 to TRBJ1-6; D not certain. V was pared by 0 bases and J by 0 bases, with 7 bases between. CDR1 is SGHRS, CDR2 YFSETQ, per germline. The CDR3 is 16 residues long. Filled out from reference TRBV5-1 and TRBJ1-6, the complete variable domain reads KAGVTQTPRYLIKTRGQQVTLSCSPISGHRSVSWYQQTPGQGLQFLFEYFSETQRNKGNFPGRFSGRQFSNSRSEMNVSTLELGDSALYLCASSLALSSYNSPLHFGNGTRLTVT.

This rearrangement joins TRBV6-2 or TRBV6-3 to TRBJ2-1; the D is unclear. Trimming removed 8 bases from V and 8 bases from J, with 7 bases in between. The CDR3 consists of 10 residues. CDR1 MNHEY and CDR2 SVGEGT come from the germline V gene. DNA of the CDR3: TGTGCCAGCCGCGGATATGAGCAGTTCTTC. This translates into CASRGYEQFF.

The chain links TRBV6-2 or TRBV6-3 to TRBJ2-7; D is undetermined. V was shortened by 6 bases and J by 2 bases, with 5 bases between the two germline ends. CDR3 size: 11 residues. CDR1 and CDR2 from the germline V gene are MNHEY and SVGEGT. CDR3 protein: CASRWPYEQYV. The CDR3 region has the DNA TGTGCCAGCAGATGGCCCTACGAGCAGTACGTC.

This clonotype was found a few times. This chain joins TRBV29-1 and TRBJ2-1; D might be TRBD2 (5 bases). Looked up from germline, CDR1 is SQVTM and CDR2 is ANQGSEA. V lost 2 bases to trimming and J lost 8 bases, with 13 bases between them. This CDR3 is built from 13 residues. Here the CDR3 reads CSVEYEVGDEQFF. The CDR3 DNA reads TGCAGCGTTGAATACGAGGTCGGGGATGAGCAGTTCTTC.

This clonotype was found once. This chain uses TRBV4-3 with TRBJ1-2; D call uncertain. CDR1 is LGHNA, CDR2 YSLEER, per germline. V was shortened by 3 bases and J by 8 bases, with 13 bases between the two germline ends. The CDR3 length is 13 residues. The CDR3 spells CASSQAPQVGYTF. CDR3 DNA sequence: TGCGCCAGCAGCCAGGCCCCTCAGGTCGGCTACACCTTC.

In its sample, this clonotype was seen many times. This chain joins TRBV7-2 and TRBJ2-2; D possibly uses TRBD1 or TRBD2 (6 bases each). CDR1 and CDR2 (germline): SGHTA, FQGNSA. The CDR3 length is 15 residues. Trimming pared 2 bases from V and 5 bases from J, leaving 12 bases between. Here the CDR3 reads CASSLFQGGTGELFF. The CDR3 nucleotides are TGTGCCAGCAGCTTATTCCAAGGGGGGACCGGGGAGCTGTTTTTT.

The J gene is TRBJ2-5, the V gene TRBV29-1, with TRBD1 matching over 9 bases. Germline-derived CDR1 and CDR2 are SQVTM and ANQGSEA. The CDR3 runs 15 residues. V shed 7 bases and J 2 bases; nucleotides not matched to a gene: 11. The CDR3 nucleotides read TGCAGCGCTCCGCTGGACAGGGGTAGTCAAGAGACCCAGTACTTC. This translates into CSAPLDRGSQETQYF.

Only one count was recorded for this clonotype. The gene calls are TRBV12-3 or TRBV12-4 and TRBJ2-3; no reliable D call. V dropped 3 bases and J dropped 3 bases, with 13 bases sitting between them. There are 15 residues in the CDR3. The CDR3 nucleotides are TGTGCCAGCAGTTTTGACGGATCACGGACAGATACGCAGTATTTT. This codes for CASSFDGSRTDTQYF.

The genes are TRBV6-5 and TRBJ1-4, with D tentatively TRBD1 (5 bases). V gave up 8 bases and J gave up 8 bases, with 12 bases separating them. CDR1 is MNHEY and CDR2 is SVGAGI in the germline V gene. The CDR3 extends over 12 amino acids. The CDR3 protein is CASGARLEKLFF. For the CDR3, the DNA is TGTGCCAGCGGGGCGAGGTTGGAAAAACTGTTTTTT.

The rearrangement joins TRBV6-5 to TRBJ2-1; D is uncertain. The CDR3 loop spans 13 amino acids. V was cut by 3 bases and J by 5 bases, with 8 bases left in between. Germline V gene sequence: CDR1 MNHEY, CDR2 SVGAGI. Written as DNA, the CDR3 is TGTGCCAGCAGTTATGCAGGAAACAATGAGCAGTTCTTC. Translation: CASSYAGNNEQFF.

This clonotype was seen only a few times. This chain joins TRBV5-1 and TRBJ2-5; TRBD1 matches at 10 bases. The length of the CDR3 is 17 residues. J was trimmed by 4 bases and V by 0 bases; bases with no gene match: 9. The germline gives CDR1 SGHRS, CDR2 YFSETQ. CDR3 nucleotides: TGCGCCAGCAGCTTGGGACTGGGACAGGGGCAATCAGAGACCCAGTACTTC. It is translated as CASSLGLGQGQSETQYF.

CDR3 amino acids: CASRPTGEISGNTIYF. The DNA for the CDR3 is TGTGCCAGCAGACCGACAGGGGAGATTTCTGGAAACACCATATATTTT. The chain employs TRBV7-9 and TRBJ1-3, with 8 bases identical to TRBD1. CDR1 SEHNR and CDR2 FQNEAQ come from the germline V gene (reference sequence). V lost 6 bases to trimming and J lost 1 base; unmatched junction nucleotides: 8. CDR3 size: 16 residues.